These 28 T cell receptor beta chains were sequenced from one sample in a study of PD-1 blockade in classical Hodgkin lymphoma. Specified time point: cycle 4 day 1 (C4D1), after more than 5 weeks of nivolumab. All the patients suffered relapse after autologous stem cell transplantation, and brentuximab vedotin exposure differed. Only in-frame clones appear in the TCRdb table, and some are missing; sequencing was by immunoSEQ multiplex PCR. The table lists about 4,600 clones, over 55% of them singletons, with around 27% in the top ten. The sample consisted of peripheral blood mononuclear cells (PBMCs), taken before the fourth cycle of nivolumab. Every receptor here comes from a human donor with classical Hodgkin lymphoma.

The chain is built from TRBV7-2 and TRBJ2-2, with 10 bases fitting TRBD2. This CDR3 spans 15 amino acids. CDR1 SGHTA and CDR2 FQGNSA come from the germline V gene. V was pared by 1 base and J by 6 bases, with 2 bases of the junction left unmatched. CDR3 region: CASSLVAGGAGELFF. The CDR3 DNA sequence: TGTGCCAGCAGCTTAGTAGCGGGAGGCGCCGGGGAGCTGTTTTTT.

This sequence joins TRBV6-5 and TRBJ2-1; D is perhaps TRBD2 (5 bases). The V gene's germline CDR1 is MNHEY and CDR2 SVGAGI. The CDR3 extends over 13 amino acids. V was cut by 2 bases and J by 6 bases, with 8 bases left in between. The CDR3 region is CASSYAGVNEQFF. The CDR3 DNA follows: TGTGCCAGCAGTTACGCGGGCGTCAATGAGCAGTTCTTC.

The V call is TRBV2, the J call TRBJ2-3; D is unclear. There are 12 residues in the CDR3. In germline, CDR1 is SNHLY, CDR2 FYNNEI. Trimming shortened V by 6 bases and J by 4 bases, and 8 bases separated the two germline ends. The CDR3 protein is CASRFHSDTQYF. The CDR3 region has the DNA TGTGCCAGCAGATTCCACTCAGATACGCAGTATTTT.

This rearrangement joins TRBV19 to TRBJ2-4, with D perhaps TRBD1 (8 bases). This CDR3 region has 17 residues. The V gene lost 4 bases and the J gene lost 1 base, with 17 bases spanning the gap. Germline V lookup: CDR1 LNHDA, CDR2 SQIVND (reference sequence). In DNA form, the CDR3 reads TGTGCCAGTAGTAACTACAGGGGGGGAGATGCCAAAAACATTCAGTACTTC. Protein: CASSNYRGGDAKNIQYF.

The rearrangement uses TRBV2 and TRBJ1-5, with no clear D. Per germline, CDR1 SNHLY and CDR2 FYNNEI. The CDR3 loop spans 14 amino acids. V was trimmed by 2 bases and J by 2 bases, leaving 7 bases between them. The CDR3: CASSEWGGNQPQHF. The CDR3, as DNA: TGTGCCAGCAGTGAATGGGGTGGCAATCAGCCCCAGCATTTT. Full variable domain (rest looked up from reference TRBV2 and TRBJ1-5): EPEVTQTPSHQVTQMGQEVILRCVPISNHLYFYWYRQILGQKVEFLVSFYNNEISEKSEIFDDQFSVERPDGSNFTLKIRSTKLEDSAMYFCASSEWGGNQPQHFGDGTRLSIL.

In this sample, this clone turned up once. V is TRBV9 and J is TRBJ2-4, with TRBD2 identical over 9 bases. V was clipped by 4 bases and J by 10 bases; unmatched bases: 12. The germline CDR1 and CDR2 sequences are SGDLS and YYNGEE. CDR3 length: 15 amino acids. The CDR3 DNA sequence: TGTGCCAGCAGCACCAATCCAGCGGGAGGAACTATTCAGTACTTC. This encodes CASSTNPAGGTIQYF.

The V and J genes are TRBV5-1 and TRBJ2-3, with D possibly called TRBD1 or TRBD2 (5 bases each). The CDR3 has 14 amino acids. The V gene lost 4 bases and the J gene lost 2 bases, with 11 bases spanning the gap. From germline, CDR1 is SGHRS and CDR2 YFSETQ. The CDR3 loop is CASSPHGTTDTQYF. DNA for the CDR3: TGCGCCAGCAGCCCGCATGGGACCACAGATACGCAGTATTTT.

The CDR3 is CASSFKGAAGYTF. DNA of the CDR3: TGTGCCAGCAGTTTCAAGGGGGCGGCTGGCTACACCTTC. J is TRBJ1-2 and V is TRBV27; TRBD1 aligns across 7 bases. The V and J ends lost 3 bases and 7 bases, in that order; junction bases with no gene match: 5. Germline CDR1 MNHEY, CDR2 SMNVEV (reference sequence). The CDR3 covers 13 residues.

V and J are TRBV28 and TRBJ1-2; D ambiguous. CDR1 and CDR2 from the germline V gene are MDHEN and SYDVKM. This CDR3 has 14 amino acids. Trimming cost V 7 bases and J 3 bases, with 15 bases left between them. The chain's CDR3 is CASTPGGNYYGYTF. As DNA, the CDR3 is TGTGCCAGCACCCCGGGAGGAAATTACTATGGCTACACCTTC.

The rearrangement joins TRBV9 to TRBJ2-4; 7 positions agree with TRBD1. The V and J ends lost 3 bases and 3 bases, in that order; junction bases with no gene match: 6. The CDR3 loop spans 15 amino acids. Germline CDR1 and CDR2: SGDLS and YYNGEE. The CDR3 nucleotides are TGTGCCAGCAGCGCGACCCGGGACAGCAAAAACATTCAGTACTTC. This encodes CASSATRDSKNIQYF.

The J gene is TRBJ2-5, the V gene TRBV9, with D possibly TRBD1 on 5 matching bases. Trimming shortened V by 1 base and J by 5 bases, and 15 bases separated the two germline ends. The CDR3 is made up of 15 amino acids. In germline, CDR1 is SGDLS, CDR2 YYNGEE. The CDR3 DNA sequence: TGTGCCAGCAGCGTACGAGCTACAGGAACGGAGACCCAGTACTTC. Amino acid sequence: CASSVRATGTETQYF.

The gene calls are TRBV6-1 and TRBJ1-2; D is unclear. The length of the CDR3 is 14 residues. CDR1 is MNHNS and CDR2 is SASEGT in the germline V gene. Trimming took off 5 bases at V and 7 bases at J, with 17 bases between the two ends. CDR3 sequence reads: CASSPTSAGSGYTF. CDR3 nucleotides: TGTGCCAGCAGTCCGACCTCAGCCGGCTCTGGCTACACCTTC.

This clone was counted only a few times. The V call is TRBV7-6, the J call TRBJ2-1; 8 bases map to TRBD2. This CDR3 has 14 residues. Germline V gene lookup returns CDR1 SGHVS and CDR2 FNYEAQ. V gave up 7 bases and J gave up 6 bases; unmatched junction bases: 8. The CDR3 nucleotides read TGTGCCAGCACCAAAGTAGCGGGACCCAATGAGCAGTTCTTC. As protein: CASTKVAGPNEQFF.

This sequence joins TRBV9 and TRBJ2-3; 12 bases are a match to TRBD2. With 2 bases clipped from V and 6 bases from J, the junction kept 7 bases outside the gene matches. CDR1 is SGDLS and CDR2 is YYNGEE in the germline V gene. CDR3 length: 16 residues. The CDR3 region has the DNA TGTGCCAGCAGCGTTCTAGCGGGAGGGCCAAGGGATACGCAGTATTTT. Amino acids: CASSVLAGGPRDTQYF.

This clone is medium-sized by share. The chain joins TRBV28 to TRBJ1-4; no clear D. The germline gives CDR1 MDHEN, CDR2 SYDVKM. This CDR3 spans 13 amino acids. V dropped 8 bases and J dropped 0 bases, with 7 bases sitting between them. CDR3 amino acids: CASQPTTNEKLFF. CDR3 nucleotide sequence: TGTGCCAGCCAGCCTACAACTAATGAAAAACTGTTTTTT. Using reference TRBV28 and TRBJ1-4 for the parts outside the CDR3, the full variable domain is DVKVTQSSRYLVKRTGEKVFLECVQDMDHENMFWYRQDPGLGLRLIYFSYDVKMKEKGDIPEGYSVSREKKERFSLILESASTNQTSMYLCASQPTTNEKLFFGSGTQLSVL.

This clone appeared once. The chain uses TRBV11-3 and TRBJ1-2; perhaps TRBD1 as D (6 bases). The CDR3 extends over 16 amino acids. Trimming took off 5 bases at V and 4 bases at J, with 20 bases between the two ends. CDR1 SGHNT and CDR2 YENEEA come from the germline V gene. The CDR3 loop reads CASSPHKGGGFYGYTF. Written as DNA, the CDR3 is TGTGCCAGCAGCCCGCACAAGGGGGGGGGCTTCTATGGCTACACCTTC.

The gene calls are TRBV9 and TRBJ2-1, with 7 bases lining up with TRBD2. The CDR3 spans 17 residues. With 0 bases clipped from V and 1 base from J, the junction kept 7 bases outside the gene matches. Germline values: CDR1 SGDLS, CDR2 YYNGEE. This chain's CDR3 is CASSVVRGGVSYNEQFF. Here the CDR3 DNA reads TGTGCCAGCAGCGTAGTTAGGGGAGGGGTGTCCTACAATGAGCAGTTCTTC.

The rearrangement uses TRBV2 and TRBJ2-7; 10 nucleotides agree with TRBD2. With 6 bases clipped from V and 2 bases from J, the junction kept 10 bases outside the gene matches. Germline V gene sequence: CDR1 SNHLY, CDR2 FYNNEI. CDR3 length: 16 amino acids. The CDR3 here is CASSPWVAGGAYEQYF. CDR3 in DNA: TGTGCCAGCAGCCCTTGGGTAGCGGGAGGTGCCTACGAGCAGTACTTC.

This clone rates as medium-sized. The chain uses TRBV5-1 and TRBJ2-1, with D possibly TRBD1 on 5 matching bases. This CDR3 region has 11 residues. The germline V and J ends were trimmed by 2 bases and 9 bases, with 6 bases remaining between them. Germline CDR1 and CDR2: SGHRS and YFSETQ. CDR3 nucleotide sequence: TGCGCCAGCAGCTTTAGGGGTGAGCAGTTCTTC. Residues: CASSFRGEQFF.

V and J are TRBV4-2 and TRBJ2-7; TRBD2 might be the D (7 bases). The CDR3 contains 14 residues. Trimming stripped 6 bases from V and 2 bases from J, with 14 bases between. CDR1 and CDR2 (germline): LGHNA, YNFKEQ. The CDR3: CASRGGGGPYEQYF. CDR3 coding DNA: TGTGCCAGCAGAGGAGGGGGAGGGCCCTACGAGCAGTACTTC.

The rearrangement uses TRBV6-4 and TRBJ2-1; D ambiguous. This CDR3 comprises 14 residues. CDR1 and CDR2 (germline): MRHNA, SNTAGT. The V gene lost 0 bases and the J gene lost 8 bases, with 11 bases spanning the gap. CDR3 protein: CASSDSGSNDEQFF. CDR3 bases: TGTGCCAGCAGTGACTCGGGCAGTAACGATGAGCAGTTCTTC.

The V gene is TRBV5-1, the J gene TRBJ2-3; D is unclear. CDR3 length equals 13 residues. In germline, CDR1 is SGHRS, CDR2 YFSETQ. V was clipped by 0 bases and J by 1 base, with 3 bases between them. The CDR3 protein is CASSLGGTDTQYF. The CDR3 DNA reads as TGCGCCAGCAGCTTGGGAGGCACAGATACGCAGTATTTT.

This chain's CDR3 is CATSRGTGVQTDTQYF. As DNA, the CDR3 is TGTGCCACCAGCAGAGGTACAGGGGTGCAAACAGATACGCAGTATTTT. The chain couples TRBV15 to TRBJ2-3, with 7 bases matching TRBD1. Trimming at V came to 1 base and at J to 3 bases, leaving 7 bases not matched to a gene. CDR1 and CDR2 from the germline V gene are LNHNV and YYDKDF (reference sequence). CDR3 size: 16 residues. The full variable domain, in which reference TRBV15 and TRBJ2-3 provide the parts outside the CDR3, is DAMVIQNPRYQVTQFGKPVTLSCSQTLNHNVMYWYQQKSSQAPKLLFHYYDKDFNNEADTPDNFQSRRPNTSFCFLDIRSPGLGDTAMYLCATSRGTGVQTDTQYFGPGTRLTVL.

The chain carries TRBV6-6 and TRBJ1-1; D is uncertain. Between the trimmed V and J ends, which lost 4 bases and 4 bases, there was a span of 13 bases. CDR3 length: 14 amino acids. Germline V gene sequence: CDR1 MNHNY, CDR2 SVGAGI (reference sequence). Here the CDR3 reads CASSLVGRITEAFF. CDR3 DNA: TGTGCCAGCAGTTTGGTGGGCCGGATCACTGAAGCTTTCTTT.

The gene calls are TRBV7-2 and TRBJ2-7, with 14 bases identical to TRBD2. Per the germline V gene, CDR1 is SGHTA and CDR2 is FQGNSA. CDR3 length equals 17 residues. Unmatched junction bases numbered 7, after V lost 1 base and J lost 5 bases. In DNA, the CDR3 is TGTGCCAGCAGCTTAGTTGGGACTAGCGGGAGAACTGACGAGCAGTACTTC. This codes for CASSLVGTSGRTDEQYF. Full variable domain (missing parts from reference TRBV7-2 and TRBJ2-7): GAGVSQSPSNKVTEKGKDVELRCDPISGHTALYWYRQSLGQGLEFLIYFQGNSAPDKSGLPSDRFSAERTGGSVSTLTIQRTQQEDSAVYLCASSLVGTSGRTDEQYFGPGTRLTVT.

J is TRBJ1-2 and V is TRBV11-1; TRBD1 is a possible D gene (6 bases). CDR3 size: 16 residues. V dropped 5 bases and J dropped 4 bases, with 20 bases sitting between them. Germline V gene sequence: CDR1 SGHAT, CDR2 FQDESV (reference sequence). The CDR3 bases are TGTGCCAGCAGCCCGCACAAGGGGGGGGGCTTCTATGGCTACACCTTC. Protein sequence: CASSPHKGGGFYGYTF.

The chain carries TRBV9 and TRBJ2-1, with 8 positions matching TRBD2. The CDR3 runs to 19 residues. Germline V CDR1 and CDR2: SGDLS, YYNGEE. V shed 2 bases and J 3 bases; nucleotides not matched to a gene: 16. This CDR3 is CASSVSRAPGTSNYNEQFF. Written as DNA, the CDR3 is TGTGCCAGCAGCGTGAGTCGAGCCCCCGGGACTAGTAACTACAATGAGCAGTTCTTC.

This clone was detected only a few times. This chain links TRBV5-5 with TRBJ2-5; D might be TRBD1 (6 bases). Trimming took off 5 bases at V and 4 bases at J, with 15 bases between the two ends. This CDR3 spans 14 amino acids. Germline V lookup: CDR1 SGHKS, CDR2 YYEKEE (reference sequence). The DNA of the CDR3 is TGTGCCAGCAGTCCCGGGACAAGTGGAGAGACCCAGTACTTC. Amino acids: CASSPGTSGETQYF.